Included here is one T cell receptor (beta chain) sequence, with context. The sample is drawn from a study of cytomegalovirus exposure and HLA in healthy donors. V was pared by 3 bases and J by 5 bases, with 8 bases of the junction left unmatched. Germline assignment: CDR1 LGHNA and CDR2 YNFKEQ. This CDR3 is built from 15 residues. Assay: immunoSEQ multiplex PCR; the TCRdb copy retains only in-frame clones and omits some. The profile shows 150,000 to 200,000 clones, approximately 87% of them singletons. The chain links TRBV4-2 to TRBJ2-7; 9 bases align to TRBD2. Sequenced: PBMCs. This clonotype was obtained from a woman in her twenties or thirties in good health and CMV-seronegative. In DNA, the CDR3 is TGTGCCAGCAGCCAGGCCGGGACTAGCCCCCACGAGCAGTACTTC. It codes for CASSQAGTSPHEQYF.